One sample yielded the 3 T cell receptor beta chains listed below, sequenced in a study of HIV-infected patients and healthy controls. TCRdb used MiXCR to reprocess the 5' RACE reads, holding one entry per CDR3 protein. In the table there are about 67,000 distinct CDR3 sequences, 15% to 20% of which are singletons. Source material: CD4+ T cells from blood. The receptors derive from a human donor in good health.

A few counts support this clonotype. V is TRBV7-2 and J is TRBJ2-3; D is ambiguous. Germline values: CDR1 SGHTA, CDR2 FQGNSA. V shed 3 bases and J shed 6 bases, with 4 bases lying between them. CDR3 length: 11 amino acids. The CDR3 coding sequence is TGTGCCAGCAGCTTTTTCGATACGCAGTATTTT. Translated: CASSFFDTQYF. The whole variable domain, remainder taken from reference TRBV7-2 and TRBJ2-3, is GAGVSQSPSNKVTEKGKDVELRCDPISGHTALYWYRQSLGQGLEFLIYFQGNSAPDKSGLPSDRFSAERTGGSVSTLTIQRTQQEDSAVYLCASSFFDTQYFGPGTRLTVL.

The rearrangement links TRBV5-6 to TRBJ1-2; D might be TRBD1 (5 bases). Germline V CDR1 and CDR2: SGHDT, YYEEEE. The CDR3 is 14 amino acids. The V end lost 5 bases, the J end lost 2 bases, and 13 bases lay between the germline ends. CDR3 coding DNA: TGTGCCAGCAGTACAGGAACGGTGAACTATGGCTACACCTTC. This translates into CASSTGTVNYGYTF.

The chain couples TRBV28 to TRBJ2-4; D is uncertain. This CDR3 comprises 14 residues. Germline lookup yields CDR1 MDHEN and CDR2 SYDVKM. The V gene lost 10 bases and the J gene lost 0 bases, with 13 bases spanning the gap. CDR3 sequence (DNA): TGTGCCACCGGCCGTTCTTTAGCCAAAAACATTCAGTACTTC. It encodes CATGRSLAKNIQYF.